This is a list of T cell receptor beta chains from one sample in a study of control samples from healthy donors and cancer patients. The data were produced by immunoSEQ multiplex PCR, yet TCRdb's version contains in-frame clones alone and is incomplete. The table has 90,000 to 100,000 clones, 75% to 85% seen once. Sequences were obtained from blood. These receptors came from a woman younger than 45 in good health. The CDR3 runs from the conserved cysteine through the conserved F or W.

J	V	CDR3
TRBJ2-1	TRBV11-2	CASSLRGAGGTMEQFF
TRBJ1-5	TRBV19	CASSIVGGFGQPQHF
TRBJ1-1	TRBV30	CAWDRGNTEAFF
TRBJ1-2	TRBV5-5	CASSLMSANYGYTF
TRBJ1-3	TRBV11-2	CASSPRTNSGNTIYF
TRBJ2-3	TRBV5-6	CASSFPIGGGVDTQYF
TRBJ1-2	TRBV19	CASSRTGSLTYGYTF
TRBJ2-6	TRBV7-9	CASSLSALGANVLTF
TRBJ2-1	TRBV2	CARSWVGGAGDEQFF
TRBJ2-7	TRBV6-6	CASSAGLVYEQYF
TRBJ2-3	TRBV9	CASSVTPIAGGRTDTQYF
TRBJ2-1	TRBV6-5	CASRTARGGHEQFF
TRBJ2-7	TRBV19	CASRRTGAYEQYF
TRBJ2-2	TRBV7-8	CASSRPGAGELFF
TRBJ1-2	TRBV29-1	CSAAGRVGNYGYTF
TRBJ2-3	TRBV30	CAWSVSSGGAETQYF
TRBJ1-2	TRBV3-1/TRBV3-2	CASSRRTGGTRDYGYTF
TRBJ1-1	TRBV15	CATRWSMNTEAFF
TRBJ1-4	TRBV2	CASSVGGTNEKLFF
TRBJ1-2	TRBV11-2	CASSSGTGGIGDYGYTF
TRBJ1-5	TRBV4-3	CASSQDRGRQPQHF
TRBJ2-6	TRBV4-3	CASSLRPGTSGANVLTF
TRBJ1-2	TRBV4-1	CASSQDWGERNYGYTF
TRBJ2-1	TRBV3-1/TRBV3-2	CASSQVGAEQFF
TRBJ1-1	TRBV30	CAWRGFKETEAFF
TRBJ2-6	TRBV7-3	CASSLIVGFSGANVLTF
TRBJ2-7	TRBV6-1	CASSVDRGLGSLEQYF
TRBJ2-5	TRBV7-8	CASSRILAGWRETQYF
TRBJ1-6	TRBV11-2	CASTQGHRSPLHF
TRBJ2-2	TRBV6-5	CACRHSTNTGELFF
TRBJ2-3	TRBV4-2	CASSQDPSAGPDTQYF
TRBJ2-3	TRBV27	CASSTRAGGDTDTQYF
TRBJ2-7	TRBV18	CASSPTGGTSGYEQYF
TRBJ2-7	TRBV20-1	CSASWVSYEQYF
TRBJ2-1	TRBV6-4	CASSDSGQGSYNEQFF
TRBJ2-5	TRBV5-5	CASSPYSGVDQYF
TRBJ2-3	TRBV6-2/TRBV6-3	CASSYSMADSTDTQYF
TRBJ2-7	TRBV6-1	CASSDITGQGSEQYF
TRBJ1-2	TRBV6-6	CASSISTGLWYGYTF
TRBJ2-3	TRBV9	CASSVESGGRTDTQYF
TRBJ2-3	TRBV12-3/TRBV12-4	CASSDGTDTQYF
TRBJ1-2	TRBV6-2/TRBV6-3	CASSDRAGYGYTF
TRBJ2-7	TRBV13	CASSLGPGRRGDYEQYF
TRBJ1-2	TRBV2	CASSEWQGGLYGYTF
TRBJ2-1	TRBV19	CASSLDSNEQFF
TRBJ2-7	TRBV12-5	CASGRTGNYEQYF
TRBJ2-1	TRBV5-4	CASSFLEAYNEQFF
TRBJ1-3	TRBV5-5	CASSLGTGPGNTIYF
TRBJ1-4	TRBV18	CASSPDRVSTNEKLFF
TRBJ2-5	TRBV7-8	CASSLQGLTGGETQYF
TRBJ1-1	TRBV7-6	CASSPSREPSGTEAEAFF
TRBJ1-2	TRBV5-4	CASSLNRGANGYTF
TRBJ2-1	TRBV7-6	CASSPSQGGALGEQFF
TRBJ2-3	TRBV5-1	CASSLDETPRTDTQYF
TRBJ1-3	TRBV5-1	CASSLTPVSGNTIYF
TRBJ2-7	TRBV19	CASRDRRQDKQYF
TRBJ2-5	TRBV3-1/TRBV3-2	CASSRRKDQETQYF
TRBJ1-5	TRBV19	CASTRDESGNQPQHF
TRBJ2-5	TRBV23-1	CASSQSQLKQETQYF